The 20 T cell receptor beta chains listed next were all sequenced from one sample in a study of T cell repertoires in ileal Crohn's disease. Assay: immunoSEQ multiplex PCR; the TCRdb copy retains only in-frame clones and omits some. This table has 12,000 or so clones, around three quarters appearing once. The sequenced sample was ileal tissue. All receptors come from an adult with Crohn's disease.

The rearrangement links TRBV5-6 to TRBJ1-2; 7 nucleotides match TRBD1. The CDR3 extends over 13 amino acids. Per germline, CDR1 SGHDT and CDR2 YYEEEE. Trimming took 5 bases from V and 1 from J; bases not matched to a gene: 2. CDR3 nucleotides: TGTGCCAGCAGGGGGGACAGTAACTATGGCTACACCTTC. Translation gives CASRGDSNYGYTF.

The chain employs TRBV6-6 and TRBJ1-5, with a tentative D call TRBD1 (6 bases). With 0 bases removed from V and 4 bases from J, the gap between germline ends came to 10 bases. The germline CDR1 and CDR2 sequences are MNHNY and SVGAGI (reference sequence). This CDR3 is 15 amino acids long. The CDR3 loop is CASSYSGQSNQPQHF. CDR3 coding DNA: TGTGCCAGCAGTTACTCTGGACAGTCGAATCAGCCCCAGCATTTT.

Only a few counts were recorded for this clone. This chain uses TRBV27 with TRBJ2-5, with TRBD2 matching over 11 bases. The CDR3 is made up of 16 amino acids. CDR1 and CDR2 from the germline V gene are MNHEY and SMNVEV (reference sequence). V lost 2 bases to trimming and J lost 4 bases; unmatched junction nucleotides: 6. The CDR3 region has the DNA TGTGCCAGCAGTTTAGGCCTAGCGGGAGGAAGAGAGACCCAGTACTTC. This codes for CASSLGLAGGRETQYF.

This clone occurred a few times. This CDR3 is CASSGLGSEAFF. The CDR3, as DNA: TGTGCCAGCAGCGGACTTGGTTCCGAAGCTTTCTTT. This rearrangement joins TRBV7-6 to TRBJ1-1; the D is unclear. CDR1 and CDR2 (germline): SGHVS, FNYEAQ. Trimming removed 5 bases at V and 8 bases at J, with 12 bases between. The CDR3 covers 12 residues.

The chain has TRBV23-1 and TRBJ1-2, with D possibly TRBD1 on 6 matching bases. TRBV23-1 is marked as an open reading frame, function uncertain. The CDR3 sequence is 11 residues long. V dropped 7 bases and J dropped 6 bases, with 9 bases sitting between them. This chain's CDR3 is CASTGVDGYTF. CDR3 DNA sequence: TGCGCCAGCACAGGGGTCGATGGCTACACCTTC.

The chain employs TRBV19 and TRBJ1-3; D not certain. The CDR3 loop spans 13 amino acids. Trimming stripped 2 bases from V and 2 bases from J, with 4 bases between. The germline gives CDR1 LNHDA, CDR2 SQIVND (reference sequence). CDR3 sequence: CASSITAGNTIYF. DNA for the CDR3: TGTGCCAGTAGTATAACAGCTGGAAACACCATATATTTT.

The chain combines TRBV7-8 with TRBJ1-5; 10 bases agree with TRBD1. Germline trimming cut 4 bases from V and 7 bases from J; bases unmatched to any gene: 4. There are 14 residues in the CDR3. Germline lookup yields CDR1 SGHVS and CDR2 FQNEAQ. CDR3 region: CASSWRTGGQPQHF. The CDR3, as DNA: TGTGCCAGCAGCTGGCGGACAGGGGGACAGCCCCAGCATTTT.

The chain links TRBV19 to TRBJ2-1, with 7 bases that match TRBD2. Germline assignment: CDR1 LNHDA and CDR2 SQIVND (reference sequence). V gave up 9 bases and J gave up 4 bases; unmatched junction bases: 0. This CDR3 is 11 amino acids long. Here the CDR3 DNA reads TGTGCCAGCGGGGGGTACAATGAGCAGTTCTTC. Translated: CASGGYNEQFF.

This chain uses TRBV11-1 with TRBJ1-1; D may be TRBD1 (6 bases). Trimming removed 4 bases from V and 5 bases from J, with 17 bases in between. Germline loops: CDR1 SGHAT, CDR2 FQDESV (reference sequence). The CDR3 has 15 residues. The CDR3 sequence is CASSWAQGQGTEAFF. Here the CDR3 DNA reads TGTGCCAGCAGCTGGGCCCAGGGGCAGGGGACTGAAGCTTTCTTT.

This chain connects TRBV28 to TRBJ1-5; possibly TRBD1 for D (5 bases). The germline CDR1 and CDR2 sequences are MDHEN and SYDVKM. The V end lost 8 bases, the J end lost 0 bases, and 11 bases lay between the germline ends. CDR3 length equals 14 residues. CDR3 nucleotide sequence: TGTGCCAGCTTAGTCGGGGGTAGCAATCAGCCCCAGCATTTT. It translates to CASLVGGSNQPQHF. Filled out from reference TRBV28 and TRBJ1-5, the complete variable domain reads DVKVTQSSRYLVKRTGEKVFLECVQDMDHENMFWYRQDPGLGLRLIYFSYDVKMKEKGDIPEGYSVSREKKERFSLILESASTNQTSMYLCASLVGGSNQPQHFGDGTRLSIL.

The J gene is TRBJ2-7, the V gene TRBV11-2; 7 nucleotides align to TRBD1. The CDR3 consists of 15 residues. Germline V gene data show CDR1 as SGHAT and CDR2 as FQNNGV. The V segment lost 1 base and the J segment 5 bases; nucleotides outside the gene matches: 8. CDR3 sequence reads: CASSLGPNRGNEQYF. The CDR3 DNA sequence: TGTGCCAGCAGCTTAGGTCCCAACAGGGGCAACGAGCAGTACTTC.

The sample holds one count of this clone. The V and J genes are TRBV4-1 and TRBJ2-3, with 8 bases fitting TRBD2. With V trimmed by 0 bases and J by 2 bases, 1 base remained unmatched. CDR1 is MGHRA, CDR2 YSYEKL, per germline. CDR3 size: 15 residues. The CDR3 region is CASSQEAGDTDTQYF. Written as DNA, the CDR3 is TGCGCCAGCAGCCAAGAAGCGGGAGACACAGATACGCAGTATTTT.

The CDR3 spells CAWSRGQGASNQPQHF. In DNA, the CDR3 is TGTGCCTGGAGTAGAGGACAGGGGGCTAGCAATCAGCCCCAGCATTTT. The rearrangement links TRBV30 to TRBJ1-5; 11 nucleotides match TRBD1. V gave up 2 bases and J gave up 0 bases; unmatched junction bases: 3. The V gene's germline CDR1 is GTSNPN and CDR2 SVGIG (reference sequence). The length of the CDR3 is 16 residues.

The chain has TRBV7-8 and TRBJ2-1; the D gene is possibly TRBD2 (5 bases). Germline-derived CDR1 and CDR2 are SGHVS and FQNEAQ. V lost 5 bases to trimming and J lost 4 bases, with 18 bases between them. The CDR3 is 16 residues long. This CDR3 is CASSTRLSAAYNEQFF. Written as DNA, the CDR3 is TGTGCCAGCAGCACCCGACTCTCAGCGGCTTACAATGAGCAGTTCTTC.

The rearrangement links TRBV6-1 to TRBJ1-6; no clear D. V was cut by 2 bases and J by 7 bases, with 6 bases left in between. CDR1 is MNHNS, CDR2 SASEGT, per germline. CDR3 length: 13 residues. In DNA, the CDR3 is TGTGCCAGCAGTGAAATCGGGAATTCACCCCTCCACTTT. This translates into CASSEIGNSPLHF.

The chain is built from TRBV5-4 and TRBJ2-2; 8 nucleotides align to TRBD2. The V segment lost 4 bases and the J segment 2 bases; nucleotides outside the gene matches: 10. The germline V gene encodes CDR1 SGHNT and CDR2 YYREEE (reference sequence). CDR3 length: 17 amino acids. The CDR3 nucleotides read TGTGCCAGCAGCCGGAGGGGCGGGGGGCAAAACACCGGGGAGCTGTTTTTT. Encoded protein: CASSRRGGGQNTGELFF.

CDR3 amino acids: CASSASSYNEQFF. CDR3 in DNA: TGTGCCAGCAGCGCTAGCTCCTACAATGAGCAGTTCTTC. This chain uses TRBV11-3 with TRBJ2-1, with D unresolved. This CDR3 is 13 amino acids long. With 5 bases removed from V and 0 bases from J, the gap between germline ends came to 5 bases. The germline CDR1 and CDR2 sequences are SGHNT and YENEEA.

In its sample, this clone was seen once. The rearrangement links TRBV2 to TRBJ1-5, with unresolved D. This CDR3 has 14 amino acids. Trimming removed 3 bases from V and 0 bases from J, with 6 bases in between. Germline V CDR1 and CDR2: SNHLY, FYNNEI. CDR3 in amino acids: CASSDRDSNQPQHF. As DNA, the CDR3 is TGTGCCAGCAGTGACCGGGATAGCAATCAGCCCCAGCATTTT.

This chain uses TRBV2 with TRBJ1-5; tentative D call: TRBD1 (6 bases). V lost 4 bases to trimming and J lost 4 bases, with 17 bases between them. Germline V lookup: CDR1 SNHLY, CDR2 FYNNEI. The CDR3 sequence is 16 residues long. CDR3 protein: CASSGVGGMGNQPQHF. CDR3 bases: TGTGCCAGCAGTGGCGTTGGGGGCATGGGGAATCAGCCCCAGCATTTT.

CDR3 coding DNA: TGCGCCAGCAGCCAAGGCGACAGGGCCGTCGAAAAACTGTTTTTT. The encoded protein is CASSQGDRAVEKLFF. The chain joins TRBV4-1 to TRBJ1-4, with 7 bases that match TRBD1. V gave up 1 base and J gave up 8 bases; unmatched junction bases: 7. Germline V CDR1 and CDR2: MGHRA, YSYEKL. CDR3 length: 15 residues.